The clone carrying this T cell receptor (beta chain) was seen many times. What it recognizes is unknown. This entry belongs to a study of T cell repertoires in cytomegalovirus infection. About the research overall: Indications of both CMV infection and matching HLA type were provided by public TCR beta signatures.

TCRdb used MiXCR to reprocess the reads, holding one entry per CDR3 protein. The table shows some 440,000 distinct CDR3 sequences, with approximately 32% occurring only once. Study-level results: The cumulative frequency of public TCR beta families distinguished individuals who carried CMV together with the relevant HLA.

This clonotype was obtained from a human donor in good health (CMV status not recorded). Some clones in this sample may be carry-over from other donors' samples. Material: PBMCs.

CDR3 amino acids: CASSYNPGVGTDTQYF. The DNA of the CDR3 is TGTGCCAGCAGTTACAACCCAGGGGTTGGCACAGATACGCAGTATTTT. The chain employs TRBV6-5 and TRBJ2-3, with a weak D call TRBD1 (6 bases). The CDR3 is made up of 16 amino acids. Germline CDR1 is MNHEY and CDR2 is SVGAGI. Trimming took 2 bases from V and 1 from J, leaving 13 bases between them.